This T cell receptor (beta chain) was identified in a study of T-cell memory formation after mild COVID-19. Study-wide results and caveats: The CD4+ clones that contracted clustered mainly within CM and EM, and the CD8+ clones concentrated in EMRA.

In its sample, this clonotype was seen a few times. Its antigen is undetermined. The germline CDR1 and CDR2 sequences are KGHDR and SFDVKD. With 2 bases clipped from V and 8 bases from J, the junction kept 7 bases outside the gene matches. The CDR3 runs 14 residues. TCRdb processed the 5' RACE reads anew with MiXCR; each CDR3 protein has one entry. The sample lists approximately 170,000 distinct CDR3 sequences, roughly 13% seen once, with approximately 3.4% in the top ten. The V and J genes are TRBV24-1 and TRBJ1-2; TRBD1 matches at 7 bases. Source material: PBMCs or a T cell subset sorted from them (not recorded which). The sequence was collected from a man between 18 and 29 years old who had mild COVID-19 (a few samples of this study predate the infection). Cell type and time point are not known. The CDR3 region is CATSDSGTVVGYTF. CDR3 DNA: TGTGCCACCAGTGATTCCGGGACAGTGGTAGGCTACACCTTC.